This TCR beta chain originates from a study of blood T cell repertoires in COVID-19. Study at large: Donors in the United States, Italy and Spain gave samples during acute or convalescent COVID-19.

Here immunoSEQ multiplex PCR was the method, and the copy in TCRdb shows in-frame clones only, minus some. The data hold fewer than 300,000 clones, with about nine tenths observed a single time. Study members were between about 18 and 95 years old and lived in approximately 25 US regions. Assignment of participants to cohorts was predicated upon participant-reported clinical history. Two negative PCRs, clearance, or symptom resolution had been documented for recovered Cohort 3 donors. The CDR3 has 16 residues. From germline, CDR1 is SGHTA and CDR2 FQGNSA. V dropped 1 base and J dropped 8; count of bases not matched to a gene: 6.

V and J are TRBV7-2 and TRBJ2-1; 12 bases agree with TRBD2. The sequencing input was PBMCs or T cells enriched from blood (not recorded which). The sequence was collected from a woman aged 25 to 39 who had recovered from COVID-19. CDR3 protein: CASSLGFSSGRDEQFF. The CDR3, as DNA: TGTGCCAGCAGCTTAGGGTTTTCTAGCGGGAGGGATGAGCAGTTCTTC.